The clone carrying this TCR beta chain was picked up a small number of times. These data come from a study of blood T cell repertoires in COVID-19. Study information: Both acute and convalescent COVID-19 samples were obtained from the United States, Italy and Spain. In each case, the material was cDNA or gDNA derived from T cells, B-cell-depleted T cells, or PBMCs.

The length of the CDR3 is 15 residues. Germline V gives CDR1 SGHRS, CDR2 YFSETQ. Trimming took 0 bases from V and 10 from J, leaving 14 bases between them. In the authors' workflow: Amplifying reference gene primers gave estimates of nucleated cell counts. TCRdb keeps only in-frame clones here, not all; method: immunoSEQ multiplex PCR. V, J and clone size reflect that table, while D and trimming were determined from the DNA. This table holds about 20,000 clones, more than 65% found once. This clonotype originated in a man aged 80 or over with acute or convalescent COVID-19. The V and J genes are TRBV5-1 and TRBJ1-6; the D gene is possibly TRBD1 (6 bases). What was sequenced was peripheral blood. The CDR3 sequence is CASSLVAGAKSPLHF. The DNA of the CDR3 is TGCGCCAGCAGCTTGGTGGCAGGGGCAAAATCACCCCTCCACTTT.